This T cell receptor beta chain was sequenced during a study of T cells in Graves' hyperthyroidism and ophthalmopathy. V lost 7 bases and J lost 4; bases outside the gene matches: 15. This CDR3 is 17 amino acids long. Per the germline V gene, CDR1 is MNHNS and CDR2 is SASEGT. Findings of the study overall: The authors' 13 V-J model separated ophthalmopathy from stable hyperthyroidism. In the blood, most expanded thyroid clonotypes above 0.001 appeared as well.

In this sample, this clonotype turned up many times. Its specificity is not known. Amplified TCR beta CDR3 regions derived from RNA transcripts. Initially, a first-round RT-PCR of the TCR CDR3 employed the HTBI primer set. Using its own MiXCR run on the multiplex PCR reads, TCRdb lists one record per CDR3 protein. This sample has over 400,000 distinct CDR3 sequences, with roughly 14% found just once. Used for diagnoses were clinical symptoms, serum thyroxine and TRAb, thyroid ultrasound and orbital computed tomography. This sample holds PBMCs from less than 11 ml fresh peripheral blood. Sequencing used blood. The receptor comes from a man between 18 and 35 years old with Graves' ophthalmopathy. The rearrangement uses TRBV6-1 and TRBJ2-1; 8 nucleotides match TRBD2. Here the CDR3 DNA reads TGTGCCAGCACGGGACTAGTCAATCCACTTCAATACAATGAGCAGTTCTTC. As protein: CASTGLVNPLQYNEQFF.